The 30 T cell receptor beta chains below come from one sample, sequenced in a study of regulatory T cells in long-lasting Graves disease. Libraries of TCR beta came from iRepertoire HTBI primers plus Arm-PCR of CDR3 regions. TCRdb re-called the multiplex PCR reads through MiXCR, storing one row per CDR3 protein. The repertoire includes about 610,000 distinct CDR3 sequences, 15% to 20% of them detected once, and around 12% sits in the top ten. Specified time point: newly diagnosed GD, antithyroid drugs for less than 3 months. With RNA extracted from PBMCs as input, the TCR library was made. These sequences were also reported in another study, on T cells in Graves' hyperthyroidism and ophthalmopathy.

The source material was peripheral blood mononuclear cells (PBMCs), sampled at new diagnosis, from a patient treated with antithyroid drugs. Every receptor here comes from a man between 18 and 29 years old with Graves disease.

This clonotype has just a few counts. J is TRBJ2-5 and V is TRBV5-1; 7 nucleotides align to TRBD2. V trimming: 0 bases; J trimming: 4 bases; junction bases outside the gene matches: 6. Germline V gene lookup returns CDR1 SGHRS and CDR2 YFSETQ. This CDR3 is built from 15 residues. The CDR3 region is CASSLVAGAAETQYF. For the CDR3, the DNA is TGCGCCAGCAGCTTGGTTGCGGGAGCGGCAGAGACCCAGTACTTC.

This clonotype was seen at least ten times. The DNA for the CDR3 is TGTGCCAGCAGCTTAGGCCATAGTGAAGCTTTCTTT. Its translation: CASSLGHSEAFF. The chain employs TRBV7-9 and TRBJ1-1; D ambiguous. V shed 1 base and J shed 7 bases, with 7 bases lying between them. CDR1 is SEHNR, CDR2 FQNEAQ, per germline (reference sequence). The CDR3 runs 12 residues. The whole variable domain, filled in from reference TRBV7-9 and TRBJ1-1, reads DTGVSQNPRHKITKRGQNVTFRCDPISEHNRLYWYRQTLGQGPEFLTYFQNEAQLEKSRLLSDRFSAERPKGSFSTLEIQRTEQGDSAMYLCASSLGHSEAFFGQGTRLTVV.

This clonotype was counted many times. The chain's CDR3 is CASSYIPGLQMNTEAFF. CDR3 nucleotides: TGTGCCAGCAGCTATATTCCTGGCCTCCAAATGAACACTGAAGCTTTCTTT. The chain couples TRBV11-2 to TRBJ1-1, with no clear D. The V gene lost 4 bases and the J gene lost 0 bases, with 18 bases spanning the gap. Per the germline V gene, CDR1 is SGHAT and CDR2 is FQNNGV. The CDR3 consists of 17 residues.

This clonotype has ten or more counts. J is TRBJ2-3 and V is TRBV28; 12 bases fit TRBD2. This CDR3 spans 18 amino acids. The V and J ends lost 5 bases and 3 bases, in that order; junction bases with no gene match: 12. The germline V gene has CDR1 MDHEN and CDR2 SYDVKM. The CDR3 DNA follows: TGTGCCAGCAGTCTCGGACTAGCGGGATCCACTTGGACAGATACGCAGTATTTT. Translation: CASSLGLAGSTWTDTQYF.

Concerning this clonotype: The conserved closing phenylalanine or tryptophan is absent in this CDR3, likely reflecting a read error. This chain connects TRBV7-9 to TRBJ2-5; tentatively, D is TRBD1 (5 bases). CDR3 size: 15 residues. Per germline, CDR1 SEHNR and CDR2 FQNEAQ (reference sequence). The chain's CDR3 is CVSSRRSGLTETQYL. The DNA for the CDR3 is TGTGTCAGCAGCAGACGATCAGGGTTGACGGAGACCCAGTACCTC.

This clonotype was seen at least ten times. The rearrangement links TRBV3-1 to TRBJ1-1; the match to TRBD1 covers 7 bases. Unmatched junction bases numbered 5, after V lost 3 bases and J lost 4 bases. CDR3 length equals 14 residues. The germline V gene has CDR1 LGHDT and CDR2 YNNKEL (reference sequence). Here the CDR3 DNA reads TGTGCCAGCAGCCATGGGGCAGGGGGCACTGAAGCTTTCTTT. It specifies CASSHGAGGTEAFF.

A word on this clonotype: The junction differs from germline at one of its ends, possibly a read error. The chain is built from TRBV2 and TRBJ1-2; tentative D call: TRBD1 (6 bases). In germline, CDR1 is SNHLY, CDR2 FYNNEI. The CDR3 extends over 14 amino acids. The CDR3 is CASKGLTSDRHNAF. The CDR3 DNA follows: TGTGCCAGCAAGGGACTAACCTCCGACAGGCACAACGCCTTC.

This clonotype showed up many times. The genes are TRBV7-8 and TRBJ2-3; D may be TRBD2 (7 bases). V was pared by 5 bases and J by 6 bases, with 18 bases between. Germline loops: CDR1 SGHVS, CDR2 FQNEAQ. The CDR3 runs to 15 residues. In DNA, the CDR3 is TGTGCCAGCAGCCCCGGGGTGGGGGGGGCGGATACGCAGTATTTT. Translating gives CASSPGVGGADTQYF.

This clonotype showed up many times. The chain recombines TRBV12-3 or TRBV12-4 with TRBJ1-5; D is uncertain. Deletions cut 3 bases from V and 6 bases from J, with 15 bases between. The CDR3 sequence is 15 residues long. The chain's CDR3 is CASSFGRDRGQPQHF. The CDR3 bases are TGTGCCAGCAGTTTCGGACGGGATCGGGGTCAGCCCCAGCATTTT.

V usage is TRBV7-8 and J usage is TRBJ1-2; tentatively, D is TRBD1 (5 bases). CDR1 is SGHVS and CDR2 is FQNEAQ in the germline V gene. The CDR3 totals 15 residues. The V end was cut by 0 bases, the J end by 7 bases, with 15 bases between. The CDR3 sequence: CASSLASQGNRGYTF. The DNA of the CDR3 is TGTGCCAGCAGCTTAGCTTCCCAGGGAAATCGTGGCTACACCTTC.

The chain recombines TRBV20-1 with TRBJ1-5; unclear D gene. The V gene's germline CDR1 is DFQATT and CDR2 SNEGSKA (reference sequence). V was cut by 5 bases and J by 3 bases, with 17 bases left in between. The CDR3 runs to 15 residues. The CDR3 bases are TGCAGTGCTGGCTCCTATCAGTATTACAATCAGCCCCAGCATTTT. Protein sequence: CSAGSYQYYNQPQHF.

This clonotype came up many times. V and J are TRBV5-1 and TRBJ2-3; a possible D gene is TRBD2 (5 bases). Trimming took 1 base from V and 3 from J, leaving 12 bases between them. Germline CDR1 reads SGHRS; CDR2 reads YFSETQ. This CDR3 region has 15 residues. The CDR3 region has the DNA TGCGCCAGCAGCTTGCGGCCCGCGGGTACAGATACGCAGTATTTT. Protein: CASSLRPAGTDTQYF.

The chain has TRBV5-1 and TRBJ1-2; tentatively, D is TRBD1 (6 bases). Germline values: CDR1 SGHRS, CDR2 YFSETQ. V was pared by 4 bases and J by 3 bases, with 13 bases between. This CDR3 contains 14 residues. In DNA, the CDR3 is TGCGCCAGCAGCACGGCGGGGGGCGACTATGGCTACACCTTC. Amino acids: CASSTAGGDYGYTF. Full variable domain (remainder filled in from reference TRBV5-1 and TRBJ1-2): KAGVTQTPRYLIKTRGQQVTLSCSPISGHRSVSWYQQTPGQGLQFLFEYFSETQRNKGNFPGRFSGRQFSNSRSEMNVSTLELGDSALYLCASSTAGGDYGYTFGSGTRLTVV.

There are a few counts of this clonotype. This chain's CDR3 is CASSFLAGDPHNEQFF. In nucleotides, the CDR3 is TGCGCCAGCAGTTTTTTAGCGGGAGATCCCCACAATGAGCAGTTCTTC. This sequence joins TRBV5-1 and TRBJ2-1, with 9 bases fitting TRBD2. The CDR3 totals 16 residues. Germline V lookup: CDR1 SGHRS, CDR2 YFSETQ. With V trimmed by 5 bases and J by 5 bases, 11 bases remained unmatched.

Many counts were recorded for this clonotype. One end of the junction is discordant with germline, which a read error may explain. CDR3 protein: CASNLPSHGYNEQFF. The CDR3, as DNA: TGTGCCAGCAACTTACCCTCCCACGGGTACAATGAGCAGTTCTTC. This sequence joins TRBV7-2 and TRBJ2-1, with D unclear. CDR3 length: 15 amino acids. Germline V gives CDR1 SGHTA, CDR2 FQGNSA.

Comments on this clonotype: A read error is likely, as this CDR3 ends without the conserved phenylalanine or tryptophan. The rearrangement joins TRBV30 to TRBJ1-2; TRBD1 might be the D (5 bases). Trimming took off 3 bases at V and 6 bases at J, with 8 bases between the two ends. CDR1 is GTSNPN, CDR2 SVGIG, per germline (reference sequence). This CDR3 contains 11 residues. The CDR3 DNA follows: TGTGCCTGGAGGCTCAGGGATGGCTACACCCTC. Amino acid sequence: CAWRLRDGYTL.

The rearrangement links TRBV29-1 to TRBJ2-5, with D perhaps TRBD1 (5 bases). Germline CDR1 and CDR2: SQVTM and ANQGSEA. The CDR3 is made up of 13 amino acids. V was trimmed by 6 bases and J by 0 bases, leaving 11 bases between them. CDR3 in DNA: TGCAGCGTGGACGCAGGGTACCAAGAGACCCAGTACTTC. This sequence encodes CSVDAGYQETQYF.

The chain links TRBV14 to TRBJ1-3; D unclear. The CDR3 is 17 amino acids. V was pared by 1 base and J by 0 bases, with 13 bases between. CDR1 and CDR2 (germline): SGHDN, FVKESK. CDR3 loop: CASSQANWPYSGNTIYF. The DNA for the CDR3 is TGTGCCAGCAGCCAAGCGAATTGGCCGTACTCTGGAAACACCATATATTTT.

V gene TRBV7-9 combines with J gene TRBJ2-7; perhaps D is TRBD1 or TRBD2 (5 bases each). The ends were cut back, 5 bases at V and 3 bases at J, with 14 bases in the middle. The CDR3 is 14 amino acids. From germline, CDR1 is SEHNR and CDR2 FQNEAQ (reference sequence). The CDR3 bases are TGTGCCAGCAGCGACCGGGACGCTTACTACGAGCAGTACTTC. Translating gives CASSDRDAYYEQYF.

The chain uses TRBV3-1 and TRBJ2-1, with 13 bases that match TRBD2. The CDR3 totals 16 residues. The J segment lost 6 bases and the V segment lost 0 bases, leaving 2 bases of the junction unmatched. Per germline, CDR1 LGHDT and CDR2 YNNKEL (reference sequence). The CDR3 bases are TGTGCCAGCAGCCAAGAGGGACTAGCGGGATTCAATGAGCAGTTCTTC. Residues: CASSQEGLAGFNEQFF.

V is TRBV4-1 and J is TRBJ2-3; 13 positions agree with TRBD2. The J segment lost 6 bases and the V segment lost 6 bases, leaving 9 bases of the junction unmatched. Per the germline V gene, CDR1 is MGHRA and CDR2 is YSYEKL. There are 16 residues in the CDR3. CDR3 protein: CASSSGLAGVLDTQYF. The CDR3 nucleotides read TGCGCCAGCAGTTCCGGACTAGCGGGAGTATTGGATACGCAGTATTTT.

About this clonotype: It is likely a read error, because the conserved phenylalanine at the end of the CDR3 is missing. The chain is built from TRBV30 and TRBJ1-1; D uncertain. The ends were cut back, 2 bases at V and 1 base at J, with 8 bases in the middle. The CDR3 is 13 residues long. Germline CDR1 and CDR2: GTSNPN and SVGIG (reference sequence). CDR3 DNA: TGTGCCTGGAGTCGAGTATCGAACACTGAAGCTTTCTCT. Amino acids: CAWSRVSNTEAFS.

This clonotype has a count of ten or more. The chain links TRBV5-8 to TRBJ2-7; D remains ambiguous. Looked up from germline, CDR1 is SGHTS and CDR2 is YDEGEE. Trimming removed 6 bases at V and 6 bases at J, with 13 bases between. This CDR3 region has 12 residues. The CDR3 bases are TGTGCCAGCACCGCTTGGGCGTCCGAGCAGTACTTC. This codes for CASTAWASEQYF.

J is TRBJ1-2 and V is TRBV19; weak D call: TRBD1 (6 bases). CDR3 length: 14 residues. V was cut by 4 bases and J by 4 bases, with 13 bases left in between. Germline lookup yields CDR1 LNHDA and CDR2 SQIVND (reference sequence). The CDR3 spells CASSSPGGGYGYTF. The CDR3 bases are TGTGCCAGTAGTAGTCCCGGGGGCGGCTATGGCTACACCTTC.

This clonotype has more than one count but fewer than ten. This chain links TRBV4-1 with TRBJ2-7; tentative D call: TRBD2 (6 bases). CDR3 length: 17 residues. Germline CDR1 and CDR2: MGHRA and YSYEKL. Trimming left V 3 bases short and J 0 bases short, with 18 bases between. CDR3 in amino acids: CASSHSSGTPVSYEQYF. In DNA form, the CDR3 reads TGCGCCAGCAGCCATTCTTCCGGGACTCCGGTCTCCTACGAGCAGTACTTC.

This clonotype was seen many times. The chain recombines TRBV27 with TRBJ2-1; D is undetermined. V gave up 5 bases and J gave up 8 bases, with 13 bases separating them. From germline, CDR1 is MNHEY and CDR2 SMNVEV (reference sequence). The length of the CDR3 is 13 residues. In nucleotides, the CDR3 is TGTGCCAGCAGTCTAGGCTTCGCGGATGAGCAGTTCTTC. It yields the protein CASSLGFADEQFF.

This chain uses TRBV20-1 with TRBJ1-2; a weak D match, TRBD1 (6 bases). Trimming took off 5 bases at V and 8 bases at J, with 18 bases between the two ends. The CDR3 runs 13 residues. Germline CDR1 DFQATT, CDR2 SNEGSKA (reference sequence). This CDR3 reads CSAPEGHLAGYTF. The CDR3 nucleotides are TGCAGTGCTCCCGAGGGACATTTAGCGGGCTACACCTTC.

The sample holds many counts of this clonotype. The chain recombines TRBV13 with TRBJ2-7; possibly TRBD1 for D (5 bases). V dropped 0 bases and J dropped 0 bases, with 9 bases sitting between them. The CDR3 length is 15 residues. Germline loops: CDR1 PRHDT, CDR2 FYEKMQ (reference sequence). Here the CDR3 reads CASSLGETASYEQYF. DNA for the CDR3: TGTGCCAGCAGCTTAGGCGAGACAGCCTCCTACGAGCAGTACTTC.

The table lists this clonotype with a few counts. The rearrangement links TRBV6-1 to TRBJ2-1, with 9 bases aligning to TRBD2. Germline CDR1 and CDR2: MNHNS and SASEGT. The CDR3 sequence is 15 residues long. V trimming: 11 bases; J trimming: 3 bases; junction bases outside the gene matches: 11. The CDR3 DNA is TGTGCCTCGAGGGGTAGCGGGAGAAACTACAATGAGCAGTTCTTC. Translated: CASRGSGRNYNEQFF.

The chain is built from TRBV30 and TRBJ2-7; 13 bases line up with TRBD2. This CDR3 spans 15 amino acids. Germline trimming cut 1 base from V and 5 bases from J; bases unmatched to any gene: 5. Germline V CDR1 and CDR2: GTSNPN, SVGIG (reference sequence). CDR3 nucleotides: TGTGCCTGGAGTGCGGGACTAGCGGGATCCCACGAGCAGTACTTC. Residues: CAWSAGLAGSHEQYF.